The 30 T cell receptor beta chains below all came from one sample that was sequenced in a study of cytomegalovirus exposure and HLA in healthy donors. Researchers ran the PCR with 60 Vbeta and 13 Jbeta primers. The assay was immunoSEQ multiplex PCR, and TCRdb's table has in-frame clones only and misses some. The repertoire holds about 160,000 clones, with over 70% as singletons. The source material was PBMCs. The receptors originated from a man under 40 in good health and CMV-seronegative.

The chain carries TRBV19 and TRBJ2-3; 8 bases are shared with TRBD2. CDR3 length equals 18 residues. The germline gives CDR1 LNHDA, CDR2 SQIVND (reference sequence). The V and J ends lost 7 bases and 0 bases, in that order; junction bases with no gene match: 15. In nucleotides, the CDR3 is TGTGCCAGTAAGGCATCGGCGGGAGGCGCCACTAGCACAGATACGCAGTATTTT. Protein product: CASKASAGGATSTDTQYF.

The chain recombines TRBV7-9 with TRBJ2-3; D unclear. Germline CDR1 and CDR2: SEHNR and FQNEAQ (reference sequence). With 4 bases removed from V and 8 bases from J, the gap between germline ends came to 10 bases. The CDR3 loop spans 12 amino acids. The CDR3 reads CASSSERGTQYF. For the CDR3, the DNA is TGTGCCAGCAGCTCAGAACGTGGTACGCAGTATTTT.

The chain uses TRBV10-3 and TRBJ1-1; no definite D call. V was trimmed by 3 bases and J by 5 bases, leaving 10 bases between them. Germline V gene sequence: CDR1 ENHRY, CDR2 SYGVKD. The CDR3 totals 13 residues. CDR3 loop: CAISDIRGTEAFF. CDR3 coding DNA: TGTGCCATCAGTGACATCCGGGGTACTGAAGCTTTCTTT.

This clone has a handful of counts. The V and J genes are TRBV11-2 and TRBJ1-2, with TRBD1 as a possible D gene (6 bases). Germline lookup yields CDR1 SGHAT and CDR2 FQNNGV. The CDR3 loop spans 14 amino acids. Trimming removed 3 bases from V and 8 bases from J, with 16 bases in between. CDR3 loop: CASSFGGRAAGYTF. The CDR3 nucleotides are TGTGCCAGCAGCTTCGGGGGGCGCGCCGCGGGCTACACCTTC.

The V gene is TRBV15, the J gene TRBJ1-4; D is uncertain. The V end was cut by 3 bases, the J end by 6 bases, with 11 bases between. This CDR3 is built from 14 residues. Germline CDR1 and CDR2: LNHNV and YYDKDF (reference sequence). Here the CDR3 reads CATSSRVMDEKLFF. CDR3 DNA sequence: TGTGCCACCAGCAGCCGGGTTATGGATGAAAAACTGTTTTTT.

The chain combines TRBV10-3 with TRBJ2-1; D possibly corresponds to TRBD1 (6 bases). Germline V CDR1 and CDR2: ENHRY, SYGVKD. The CDR3 length is 16 residues. V lost 3 bases to trimming and J lost 8 bases, with 20 bases between them. CDR3 amino acids: CAISENRDRQSYEQFF. In nucleotides, the CDR3 is TGTGCCATCAGTGAAAACAGGGATCGGCAATCGTATGAGCAGTTCTTC.

This sequence joins TRBV5-1 and TRBJ2-7; 7 bases are a match to TRBD1. This CDR3 comprises 14 residues. The V gene's germline CDR1 is SGHRS and CDR2 YFSETQ. Unmatched junction bases numbered 11, after V lost 5 bases and J lost 6 bases. This CDR3 is CASRGRTGAGEQYF. CDR3 nucleotide sequence: TGCGCCAGCAGGGGACGAACAGGGGCGGGCGAGCAGTACTTC.

This CDR3 reads CASSYSRGGEQYF. CDR3 in DNA: TGTGCCAGCAGCTACTCCAGGGGCGGCGAGCAGTACTTC. The gene calls are TRBV11-3 and TRBJ2-7, with D tentatively TRBD1 (6 bases). From germline, CDR1 is SGHNT and CDR2 YENEEA. V lost 4 bases and J lost 6, with 13 bases in between. The CDR3 is 13 amino acids.

The chain carries TRBV5-4 and TRBJ2-7; D is uncertain. CDR1 is SGHNT, CDR2 YYREEE, per germline (reference sequence). With 0 bases removed from V and 6 bases from J, the gap between germline ends came to 7 bases. The CDR3 runs 12 residues. The CDR3 loop is CASSLGDAEQYF. The CDR3 coding sequence is TGTGCCAGCAGCTTGGGCGATGCCGAGCAGTACTTC.

The chain links TRBV5-6 to TRBJ1-3; D not certain. The V and J ends lost 3 bases and 1 base respectively, with 14 bases between them. Germline V CDR1 and CDR2: SGHDT, YYEEEE. This CDR3 comprises 16 residues. CDR3 DNA sequence: TGTGCCAGCAGCTCAAGTTTGAGAGGGTCTGGAAACACCATATATTTT. Translating gives CASSSSLRGSGNTIYF.

This chain joins TRBV10-2 and TRBJ1-1, with D possibly TRBD1 on 5 matching bases. V was pared by 4 bases and J by 8 bases, with 11 bases between. The CDR3 extends over 12 amino acids. The germline gives CDR1 WSHSY, CDR2 SAAADI. DNA for the CDR3: TGCGCCAGCAGTGTCCAGGGTTGGGAAGCTTTCTTT. It yields the protein CASSVQGWEAFF.

The chain has TRBV9 and TRBJ2-5; unclear D gene. Germline-derived CDR1 and CDR2 are SGDLS and YYNGEE. The germline V and J ends were trimmed by 0 bases and 3 bases, with 12 bases remaining between them. The CDR3 has 15 residues. The CDR3 DNA reads as TGTGCCAGCAGCGTAGGTAACGCGGCCAAAGAGACCCAGTACTTC. It translates to CASSVGNAAKETQYF.

V and J are TRBV27 and TRBJ1-1; 8 bases are a match to TRBD1. V was clipped by 6 bases and J by 6 bases; unmatched bases: 12. This CDR3 has 15 residues. Germline CDR1 reads MNHEY; CDR2 reads SMNVEV (reference sequence). Written as DNA, the CDR3 is TGTGCCAGCAGCTTCGCCGCACAGGGGGTGGCTGAAGCTTTCTTT. Protein product: CASSFAAQGVAEAFF.

This rearrangement joins TRBV10-3 to TRBJ1-4; TRBD1 agrees at 9 bases. Germline V CDR1 and CDR2: ENHRY, SYGVKD. The CDR3 extends over 14 amino acids. J lost 8 bases, V lost 7 bases, and 8 bases had no gene match. The CDR3 is CAIKPGQGREKLFF. The CDR3 bases are TGTGCCATCAAACCCGGACAGGGGCGAGAAAAACTGTTTTTT.

V is TRBV14 and J is TRBJ2-7; TRBD2 agrees at 7 bases. The CDR3 is 13 amino acids. The ends lost 3 bases at V and 4 bases at J; junction bases unmatched: 3. CDR1 and CDR2 (germline): SGHDN, FVKESK. CDR3: CASSHRLAYEQYF. In DNA form, the CDR3 reads TGTGCCAGCAGCCACCGACTAGCTTACGAGCAGTACTTC.

The chain recombines TRBV7-9 with TRBJ1-1, with TRBD1 matching over 9 bases. CDR3 length equals 14 residues. Trimming removed 8 bases from V and 0 bases from J; junction bases left unmatched: 4. Germline-derived CDR1 and CDR2 are SEHNR and FQNEAQ (reference sequence). This CDR3 is CASWGQGMNTEAFF. DNA of the CDR3: TGTGCCAGCTGGGGACAGGGCATGAACACTGAAGCTTTCTTT.

The J gene is TRBJ1-4, the V gene TRBV5-6; 8 bases are a match to TRBD1. CDR3 length equals 15 residues. From germline, CDR1 is SGHDT and CDR2 YYEEEE. The V segment lost 0 bases and the J segment 8 bases; nucleotides outside the gene matches: 6. The CDR3 nucleotides read TGTGCCAGCAGCTTGGTGGACAGGGCAGGGGAAAAACTGTTTTTT. Translating gives CASSLVDRAGEKLFF.

V is TRBV2 and J is TRBJ2-2; 8 bases match TRBD2. The CDR3 spans 14 residues. From germline, CDR1 is SNHLY and CDR2 FYNNEI. V lost 7 bases, J lost 6 bases, and 7 bases stayed unmatched. CDR3: CASIGLAVPGELFF. The CDR3 DNA is TGTGCCAGCATCGGACTAGCCGTTCCCGGGGAGCTGTTTTTT.

This clone was counted only a few times. The genes are TRBV19 and TRBJ2-1, with 13 bases that match TRBD2. J was trimmed by 5 bases and V by 4 bases; bases with no gene match: 11. CDR1 and CDR2 (germline): LNHDA, SQIVND (reference sequence). The CDR3 is 18 residues long. The CDR3 loop is CASSSRTSGSLRDNEQFF. The CDR3 DNA follows: TGTGCCAGTAGTAGCCGGACTAGCGGGAGTTTGCGGGACAATGAGCAGTTCTTC.

This clone was counted once. This rearrangement joins TRBV7-6 to TRBJ2-3; D uncertain. The V gene lost 1 base and the J gene lost 0 bases, with 11 bases spanning the gap. CDR1 is SGHVS and CDR2 is FNYEAQ in the germline V gene. The CDR3 extends over 16 amino acids. The CDR3 DNA sequence: TGTGCCAGCAGCTTAGGCGCGTACGCTAGCACAGATACGCAGTATTTT. It translates to CASSLGAYASTDTQYF.

V and J are TRBV27 and TRBJ1-3, with D hard to call. Germline V gene lookup returns CDR1 MNHEY and CDR2 SMNVEV (reference sequence). The ends were cut back, 2 bases at V and 0 bases at J, with 5 bases in the middle. This CDR3 is built from 14 residues. The CDR3 loop reads CASSLDFSGNTIYF. The CDR3 coding sequence is TGTGCCAGCAGTTTAGACTTCTCTGGAAACACCATATATTTT.

The rearrangement links TRBV6-6 to TRBJ2-7; D is possibly TRBD1 (6 bases). The CDR3 spans 14 residues. Trimming left V 2 bases short and J 4 bases short, with 12 bases between. Germline CDR1 and CDR2: MNHNY and SVGAGI (reference sequence). In nucleotides, the CDR3 is TGTGCCAGCAGTTACAGCAGGGGAGAGTACGAGCAGTACTTC. Its translation is CASSYSRGEYEQYF.

The chain carries TRBV28 and TRBJ2-4; TRBD2 matches 10 bases. This CDR3 has 18 amino acids. Per germline, CDR1 MDHEN and CDR2 SYDVKM. V gave up 6 bases and J gave up 0 bases; unmatched junction bases: 11. The CDR3 loop reads CASSKRGGQGVAKNIQYF. The CDR3 DNA is TGTGCCAGCAGCAAGCGGGGGGGCCAGGGGGTAGCCAAAAACATTCAGTACTTC.

This chain joins TRBV5-4 and TRBJ1-3; D not certain. V lost 3 bases and J 7 bases, leaving 20 bases between the germline ends. Germline V gene data show CDR1 as SGHNT and CDR2 as YYREEE (reference sequence). CDR3 length: 16 amino acids. In DNA, the CDR3 is TGTGCCAGCAGCTCTTGGAACCCGGTTCGGGTCAACACCATATATTTT. Its protein is CASSSWNPVRVNTIYF.

This clone appeared a single time. This chain joins TRBV29-1 and TRBJ2-1; 7 bases fit TRBD2. Germline V gene data show CDR1 as SQVTM and CDR2 as ANQGSEA. The CDR3 sequence is 14 residues long. V was clipped by 4 bases and J by 0 bases; unmatched bases: 3. The CDR3 DNA reads TGCAGCGTTGTCGGGGGGACCTCCTACAATGAGCAGTTCTTC. Amino acid sequence: CSVVGGTSYNEQFF.

The chain recombines TRBV27 with TRBJ1-5, with 7 bases identical to TRBD1. Germline V gene data show CDR1 as MNHEY and CDR2 as SMNVEV (reference sequence). V lost 6 bases, J lost 0 bases, and 8 bases stayed unmatched. CDR3 length: 16 amino acids. The CDR3 coding sequence is TGTGCCAGCAGGAGAGGGGGCCACAATAGCAATCAGCCCCAGCATTTT. Protein sequence: CASRRGGHNSNQPQHF.

The J gene is TRBJ1-2, the V gene TRBV19, with D hard to call. Germline V CDR1 and CDR2: LNHDA, SQIVND (reference sequence). The CDR3 runs to 12 residues. V was clipped by 2 bases and J by 4 bases, with 5 bases between them. The CDR3 region is CASSITGYGYTF. The CDR3, as DNA: TGTGCCAGTAGTATAACCGGCTATGGCTACACCTTC.

This chain joins TRBV6-1 and TRBJ2-7, with TRBD1 matching over 7 bases. Trimming took 5 bases from V and 1 from J; bases not matched to a gene: 8. This CDR3 spans 15 amino acids. The germline gives CDR1 MNHNS, CDR2 SASEGT. CDR3: CASSPTGTASYEQYF. DNA for the CDR3: TGTGCCAGCAGTCCAACCGGGACAGCATCCTACGAGCAGTACTTC.

V usage is TRBV7-2 and J usage is TRBJ1-3; D remains ambiguous. The V gene lost 5 bases and the J gene lost 9 bases, with 23 bases spanning the gap. The CDR3 has 16 amino acids. CDR1 is SGHTA, CDR2 FQGNSA, per germline. The CDR3 loop reads CASSPQSQAILGTIYF. The CDR3 DNA reads TGTGCCAGCAGCCCTCAATCTCAGGCCATACTAGGCACCATATATTTT.

This chain joins TRBV5-1 and TRBJ1-1, with D perhaps matching TRBD1 (6 bases). Deletions cut 4 bases from V and 3 bases from J, with 22 bases between. The CDR3 contains 17 residues. Germline CDR1 and CDR2: SGHRS and YFSETQ. CDR3 protein: CASSMDALGGADTEAFF. CDR3 DNA: TGCGCCAGCAGCATGGATGCCCTTGGGGGGGCGGACACTGAAGCTTTCTTT. The full variable domain, rest sourced from reference TRBV5-1 and TRBJ1-1, is KAGVTQTPRYLIKTRGQQVTLSCSPISGHRSVSWYQQTPGQGLQFLFEYFSETQRNKGNFPGRFSGRQFSNSRSEMNVSTLELGDSALYLCASSMDALGGADTEAFFGQGTRLTVV.